A selection of T cell receptor beta chains follows, all from one sample in a study of shared clonotypes between healthy human individuals. Assay: immunoSEQ multiplex PCR; the TCRdb copy retains only in-frame clones and omits some. The sample lists a few million clones, 90% to 96% seen once, with roughly 0.13% in the top ten. Sequencing was performed on naive CD4+ T cells sorted from blood. All receptors come from a man aged 18 to 35 in good health. The conserved cysteine and the conserved F or W are not part of the CDR3 here. Each record gives: V gene, J gene, CDR3 protein.

v_call: TRBV30; j_call: TRBJ1-1; cdr3_aa: AWRGQGWRTEAF
v_call: TRBV6-1; j_call: TRBJ2-1; cdr3_aa: ASSALNEQF
v_call: TRBV7-8; j_call: TRBJ2-1; cdr3_aa: ASSPRRLEQF
v_call: TRBV6-1; j_call: TRBJ2-4; cdr3_aa: ASSESDSGVIQY
v_call: TRBV5-8; j_call: TRBJ2-2; cdr3_aa: ASSLEQRWNTGELF
v_call: TRBV10-3; j_call: TRBJ2-7; cdr3_aa: AISDSMGLTAGEQY
v_call: TRBV6-5; j_call: TRBJ2-7; cdr3_aa: ASSYSSGRVYEQY
v_call: TRBV2; j_call: TRBJ1-5; cdr3_aa: ASSPGQANQPQH
v_call: TRBV25-1; j_call: TRBJ1-6; cdr3_aa: ASSELHNSPLH
v_call: TRBV2; j_call: TRBJ1-2; cdr3_aa: ASSATGNGYT
v_call: TRBV18; j_call: TRBJ1-1; cdr3_aa: ASSNTPMNTEAF
v_call: TRBV5-1; j_call: TRBJ2-1; cdr3_aa: ASSLGGSGYNEQF
v_call: TRBV5-1; j_call: TRBJ1-1; cdr3_aa: ASSSTPADSRAF
v_call: TRBV15; j_call: TRBJ1-2; cdr3_aa: ATSRGGGQGLGYT
v_call: TRBV28; j_call: TRBJ2-4; cdr3_aa: ASKGQVVPVAKNIQY
v_call: TRBV5-1; j_call: TRBJ1-2; cdr3_aa: ASSLSGTGGSYGYT
v_call: TRBV6-5; j_call: TRBJ1-4; cdr3_aa: ASSYFGANEKLF
v_call: TRBV28; j_call: TRBJ1-2; cdr3_aa: ASSSHPGSGYT
v_call: TRBV5-4; j_call: TRBJ2-1; cdr3_aa: ASSLGRRTGVNEQF
v_call: TRBV19; j_call: TRBJ1-6; cdr3_aa: ASSEQGAHNSPLH
v_call: TRBV9; j_call: TRBJ2-3; cdr3_aa: ASSVRDFLSDTQY
v_call: TRBV29-1; j_call: TRBJ1-1; cdr3_aa: SVDAGSPPEAF